The 6 T cell receptor beta chains below come from one sample, sequenced in a study of blood T cell repertoires in COVID-19. Sequencing used immunoSEQ multiplex PCR; TCRdb keeps in-frame clones, though not all of them. The table records 350,000 to 450,000 clones, about 88% of them present only once. The material sequenced was peripheral blood. The receptors were gathered from a human donor in a cohort sampled during active COVID-19.

V gene TRBV18 combines with J gene TRBJ2-3, with D perhaps matching TRBD2 (5 bases). The CDR3 has 14 amino acids. Trimming removed 3 bases from V and 5 bases from J, with 12 bases in between. Per germline, CDR1 KGHSH and CDR2 LQKENI. CDR3 nucleotide sequence: TGTGCCAGCTCACCGCAAGGACTCCTAGATACGCAGTATTTT. This translates into CASSPQGLLDTQYF. Full variable domain (rest looked up from reference TRBV18 and TRBJ2-3): NAGVMQNPRHLVRRRGQEARLRCSPMKGHSHVYWYRQLPEEGLKFMVYLQKENIIDESGMPKERFSAEFPKEGPSILRIQQVVRGDSAAYFCASSPQGLLDTQYFGPGTRLTVL.

The gene calls are TRBV29-1 and TRBJ2-3; TRBD1 matches at 9 bases. CDR1 is SQVTM and CDR2 is ANQGSEA in the germline V gene. The CDR3 runs to 14 residues. The V segment lost 7 bases and the J segment 5 bases; nucleotides outside the gene matches: 10. CDR3 sequence: CSGVPDRGKDTQYF. DNA of the CDR3: TGCAGCGGTGTCCCGGACAGGGGTAAAGATACGCAGTATTTT.

The chain recombines TRBV7-2 with TRBJ2-7; 9 nucleotides align to TRBD2. CDR3 length equals 15 residues. Trimming at V came to 2 bases and at J to 3 bases, leaving 5 bases not matched to a gene. Germline values: CDR1 SGHTA, CDR2 FQGNSA. This chain's CDR3 is CASSLIAGVIYEQYF. CDR3 nucleotides: TGTGCCAGCAGCTTAATAGCGGGGGTAATCTACGAGCAGTACTTC.

This chain links TRBV29-1 with TRBJ1-2; no definite D call. Deletions cut 6 bases from V and 2 bases from J, with 13 bases between. Per germline, CDR1 SQVTM and CDR2 ANQGSEA. This CDR3 spans 13 amino acids. As DNA, the CDR3 is TGCAGCGTCCAAAGTCGCGAAAACTATGGCTACACCTTC. It yields the protein CSVQSRENYGYTF.

V is TRBV18 and J is TRBJ2-7; D remains unclear. The CDR3 spans 14 residues. Looked up from germline, CDR1 is KGHSH and CDR2 is LQKENI. V was clipped by 0 bases and J by 3 bases, with 9 bases between them. The DNA for the CDR3 is TGTGCCAGCTCACCACCAACTCAGGTCTACGAGCAGTACTTC. This translates into CASSPPTQVYEQYF.

CDR3 in amino acids: CASSKSYEQFF. In DNA, the CDR3 is TGTGCCAGCAGTAAATCATATGAGCAGTTCTTC. This chain connects TRBV6-5 to TRBJ2-1; D is unclear. CDR3 length equals 11 residues. V lost 5 bases and J lost 8, with 7 bases in between. Germline V gives CDR1 MNHEY, CDR2 SVGAGI.